Below are 27 T cell receptor beta chains sequenced from a single sample in a study of T cell responses to AZD1222 COVID-19 vaccine. Measured with immunoSEQ multiplex PCR; TCRdb has only the in-frame clones, and not every one. The table includes 85,000 to 130,000 clones, about nine tenths detected once. The starting material was peripheral blood, obtained 28 days after the second dose of the MenACWY control vaccine. The receptors originated from an adult who received the MenACWY meningococcal vaccine as a control.

This sequence joins TRBV5-4 and TRBJ1-2; no clear D gene. The germline CDR1 and CDR2 sequences are SGHNT and YYREEE (reference sequence). The V end lost 0 bases, the J end lost 2 bases, and 5 bases lay between the germline ends. The CDR3 runs 13 residues. The CDR3 DNA reads TGTGCCAGCAGCTTGGGGGAGAACTATGGCTACACCTTC. Translation: CASSLGENYGYTF.

V and J are TRBV18 and TRBJ2-7; D is ambiguous. Per germline, CDR1 KGHSH and CDR2 LQKENI. This CDR3 comprises 11 residues. Trimming removed 3 bases at V and 3 bases at J, with 3 bases between. The DNA of the CDR3 is TGTGCCAGCTCACCCGACTACGAGCAGTACTTC. It yields the protein CASSPDYEQYF.

The V and J genes are TRBV24-1 and TRBJ1-2; D is unclear. This CDR3 has 9 residues. Trimming took off 9 bases at V and 5 bases at J, with 3 bases between the two ends. Per germline, CDR1 KGHDR and CDR2 SFDVKD. The CDR3 loop is CATLYGYTF. The CDR3 nucleotides are TGTGCCACCTTATATGGCTACACCTTC.

The rearrangement uses TRBV7-9 and TRBJ2-5, with D possibly being TRBD1 (5 bases). Germline values: CDR1 SEHNR, CDR2 FQNEAQ (reference sequence). This CDR3 has 14 residues. Trimming took 5 bases from V and 4 from J, leaving 14 bases between them. As DNA, the CDR3 is TGTGCCAGCAGCCCAGTGCAGGGAATAGAGACCCAGTACTTC. Translating gives CASSPVQGIETQYF. The whole variable domain, remainder taken from reference TRBV7-9 and TRBJ2-5, is DTGVSQNPRHKITKRGQNVTFRCDPISEHNRLYWYRQTLGQGPEFLTYFQNEAQLEKSRLLSDRFSAERPKGSFSTLEIQRTEQGDSAMYLCASSPVQGIETQYFGPGTRLLVL.

V gene TRBV5-1 combines with J gene TRBJ1-4; D ambiguous. With 0 bases removed from V and 4 bases from J, the gap between germline ends came to 10 bases. CDR1 and CDR2 from the germline V gene are SGHRS and YFSETQ. The CDR3 runs to 15 residues. The CDR3 sequence is CASSLEAGFNEKLFF. In nucleotides, the CDR3 is TGCGCCAGCAGCTTGGAAGCAGGTTTTAATGAAAAACTGTTTTTT.

The chain couples TRBV3-1 (or the pseudogene TRBV3-2) to TRBJ1-4; D is uncertain. The CDR3 is made up of 14 amino acids. Deletions cut 4 bases from V and 8 bases from J, with 14 bases between. Germline V gives CDR1 LGHDT, CDR2 YNNKEL (reference sequence). DNA for the CDR3: TGTGCCAGCAGCCGAACTCTGGGTACAGAAAAACTGTTTTTT. It encodes CASSRTLGTEKLFF.

The chain joins TRBV6-6 to TRBJ1-5; D not resolved. The germline V gene encodes CDR1 MNHNY and CDR2 SVGAGI (reference sequence). This CDR3 has 15 amino acids. The ends were cut back, 4 bases at V and 3 bases at J, with 13 bases in the middle. CDR3 DNA sequence: TGTGCCAGCAGTTTCGGACTCATGATCAATCAGCCCCAGCATTTT. Residues: CASSFGLMINQPQHF.

CDR3 nucleotide sequence: TGTGCCAGCAGCCGCGGTAGGGCAGAGACCCAGTACTTC. It specifies CASSRGRAETQYF. The V gene is TRBV5-8, the J gene TRBJ2-5; D unclear. Trimming removed 4 bases at V and 4 bases at J, with 11 bases between. Germline CDR1 is SGHTS and CDR2 is YDEGEE. This CDR3 contains 13 residues.

V usage is TRBV3-1 (or the pseudogene TRBV3-2) and J usage is TRBJ1-1; D is uncertain. Trimming took 0 bases from V and 6 from J, leaving 8 bases between them. Germline lookup yields CDR1 LGHDT and CDR2 YNNKEL (reference sequence). The CDR3 is made up of 13 amino acids. CDR3 region: CASSQDRSAEAFF. The CDR3 nucleotides are TGTGCCAGCAGCCAAGATAGGTCAGCTGAAGCTTTCTTT.

The chain couples TRBV2 to TRBJ2-5; unclear D gene. CDR3 length: 10 residues. CDR1 and CDR2 (germline): SNHLY, FYNNEI. Trimming stripped 6 bases from V and 4 bases from J, with 3 bases between. CDR3 nucleotides: TGTGCCAGCAGAACAGAGACCCAGTACTTC. Translating gives CASRTETQYF.

This clone appeared once. The gene calls are TRBV21-1 and TRBJ2-7; the table gives TRBD2 as D, unverified against the DNA. TRBV21-1 is a known pseudogene. The CDR3 has 14 amino acids. Here the CDR3 reads CAVPRRGDPYEQYF. CDR3 bases: TGTGCCGTCCCCAGGAGGGGCGACCCCTACGAGCAGTACTTC.

The chain links TRBV28 to TRBJ1-2; 7 nucleotides agree with TRBD1. With V trimmed by 6 bases and J by 7 bases, 17 bases remained unmatched. CDR1 and CDR2 (germline): MDHEN, SYDVKM. This CDR3 contains 16 residues. CDR3 protein: CASRMQRDSLRSGYTF. CDR3 sequence (DNA): TGTGCCAGCAGAATGCAAAGGGACAGTCTAAGGTCTGGCTACACCTTC.

As DNA, the CDR3 is TGTGCCAGCAGACGACAGGGCGGTGGCTACACCTTC. Encoded protein: CASRRQGGGYTF. The chain couples TRBV25-1 to TRBJ1-2; TRBD1 agrees at 7 bases. J gave up 7 bases and V 6 bases, and 5 bases lay outside the gene matches. There are 12 residues in the CDR3. Looked up from germline, CDR1 is MGHDK and CDR2 is SYGVNS.

The rearrangement joins TRBV6-2 or TRBV6-3 to TRBJ2-7; 8 bases match TRBD1. This CDR3 spans 17 amino acids. Trimming cost V 0 bases and J 4 bases; bases outside gene matches: 11. In germline, CDR1 is MNHEY, CDR2 SVGEGT. The CDR3 region is CASSYSLDRALVYEQYF. The CDR3 DNA is TGTGCCAGCAGTTACTCCTTGGACAGGGCTCTTGTATACGAGCAGTACTTC.

The chain carries TRBV7-8 and TRBJ1-1, with D unresolved. The V and J ends lost 4 bases and 4 bases respectively, with 16 bases between them. The CDR3 is 15 residues long. Germline-derived CDR1 and CDR2 are SGHVS and FQNEAQ. CDR3 sequence (DNA): TGTGCCAGCAGCTCAGCAGTGGGCACGACCACTGAAGCTTTCTTT. It translates to CASSSAVGTTTEAFF.

This chain links TRBV28 with TRBJ2-1; 11 nucleotides align to TRBD2. CDR3 length equals 15 residues. V shed 6 bases and J 4 bases; nucleotides not matched to a gene: 5. Germline CDR1 reads MDHEN; CDR2 reads SYDVKM. The CDR3 loop is CASRSSGGDYNEQFF. The CDR3 bases are TGTGCCAGCAGAAGTAGCGGGGGGGATTACAATGAGCAGTTCTTC.

The gene calls are TRBV12-3 or TRBV12-4 and TRBJ1-2; tentatively, D is TRBD1 (6 bases). The CDR3 contains 13 residues. The V end lost 3 bases, the J end lost 8 bases, and 13 bases lay between the germline ends. CDR3 sequence reads: CASSFGGPLGYTF. The CDR3 coding sequence is TGTGCCAGCAGTTTCGGGGGGCCCCTAGGCTACACCTTC.

The chain is built from TRBV18 and TRBJ2-7, with 8 positions matching TRBD1. There are 15 residues in the CDR3. V was pared by 3 bases and J by 3 bases, with 7 bases of the junction left unmatched. The germline V gene has CDR1 KGHSH and CDR2 LQKENI. Here the CDR3 reads CASSPDRASLYEQYF. The CDR3 nucleotides read TGTGCCAGCTCACCGGACAGGGCCTCCCTCTACGAGCAGTACTTC.

The chain carries TRBV5-1 and TRBJ1-4, with a possible D match to TRBD1 (6 bases). V was trimmed by 4 bases and J by 0 bases, leaving 13 bases between them. CDR1 SGHRS and CDR2 YFSETQ come from the germline V gene. CDR3 length equals 16 residues. The CDR3 is CASSRGDTATNEKLFF. CDR3 nucleotides: TGCGCCAGCAGCCGGGGGGACACGGCAACTAATGAAAAACTGTTTTTT.

The V call is TRBV29-1, the J call TRBJ1-2; weak D call: TRBD1 (6 bases). The V end was cut by 0 bases, the J end by 6 bases, with 17 bases between. The CDR3 sequence is 15 residues long. Germline assignment: CDR1 SQVTM and CDR2 ANQGSEA. DNA of the CDR3: TGCAGCGTTGAAGACGCCAGGGGATCTAGGAATGGCTACACCTTC. This translates into CSVEDARGSRNGYTF.

The J gene is TRBJ1-6, the V gene TRBV7-9; a weak D match, TRBD1 (5 bases). The V end was cut by 0 bases, the J end by 0 bases, with 9 bases between. CDR1 SEHNR and CDR2 FQNEAQ come from the germline V gene (reference sequence). CDR3 length: 17 residues. This chain's CDR3 is CASSLAEGSSYNSPLHF. The CDR3 DNA sequence: TGTGCCAGCAGCTTAGCGGAGGGGAGCTCCTATAATTCACCCCTCCACTTT.

This chain connects TRBV24-1 to TRBJ2-2; perhaps TRBD2 as D (7 bases). The CDR3 totals 16 residues. The V end was cut by 3 bases, the J end by 5 bases, with 15 bases between. Per the germline V gene, CDR1 is KGHDR and CDR2 is SFDVKD. CDR3 loop: CATSDARRGGTGELFF. CDR3 nucleotides: TGTGCCACCAGTGATGCACGGAGGGGGGGGACCGGGGAGCTGTTTTTT.

The V gene is TRBV2, the J gene TRBJ2-1; the D gene could be TRBD1 or TRBD2 (5 bases each). CDR3 length: 14 residues. CDR1 is SNHLY, CDR2 FYNNEI, per germline. The ends were cut back, 3 bases at V and 5 bases at J, with 11 bases in the middle. CDR3 sequence: CASSDGAGNNEQFF. The DNA of the CDR3 is TGTGCCAGCAGTGACGGGGCAGGGAACAATGAGCAGTTCTTC.

This clone has a handful of counts. The chain carries TRBV20-1 and TRBJ2-7; D is ambiguous. The CDR3 runs to 11 residues. V was trimmed by 3 bases and J by 6 bases, leaving 9 bases between them. CDR1 is DFQATT, CDR2 SNEGSKA, per germline (reference sequence). The CDR3 loop reads CSASASREQYF. In DNA, the CDR3 is TGCAGTGCTAGTGCCAGTCGCGAGCAGTACTTC.

The chain links TRBV28 to TRBJ1-4; D is undetermined. CDR3 size: 14 residues. From germline, CDR1 is MDHEN and CDR2 SYDVKM. V gave up 6 bases and J gave up 3 bases, with 11 bases separating them. CDR3 DNA: TGTGCCAGCAGAAACGGGAATTCTAATGAAAAACTGTTTTTT. Its protein is CASRNGNSNEKLFF.

The chain links TRBV11-2 to TRBJ1-2, with unresolved D. CDR1 and CDR2 from the germline V gene are SGHAT and FQNNGV. The CDR3 totals 14 residues. Trimming cost V 2 bases and J 0 bases, with 7 bases left between them. The CDR3 DNA is TGTGCCAGCAGCTTATCCCATTCTAACTATGGCTACACCTTC. This sequence encodes CASSLSHSNYGYTF.

The chain employs TRBV28 and TRBJ1-1; D possibly corresponds to TRBD1 (5 bases). This CDR3 is 16 amino acids long. Looked up from germline, CDR1 is MDHEN and CDR2 is SYDVKM. V was cut by 6 bases and J by 3 bases, with 20 bases left in between. CDR3 protein: CASSPLKQVGDTEAFF. As DNA, the CDR3 is TGTGCCAGCAGCCCGTTAAAACAGGTGGGAGACACTGAAGCTTTCTTT. Drawing the rest from reference TRBV28 and TRBJ1-1, the complete variable domain is DVKVTQSSRYLVKRTGEKVFLECVQDMDHENMFWYRQDPGLGLRLIYFSYDVKMKEKGDIPEGYSVSREKKERFSLILESASTNQTSMYLCASSPLKQVGDTEAFFGQGTRLTVV.